The clone carrying this T cell receptor (beta chain) was seen a handful of times. The data are from a study of blood T cell repertoires in COVID-19. In the study overall: Spain, Italy and the United States supplied samples that represented acute and convalescent COVID-19. Sources were T cells, B-cell-depleted T cells, or PBMCs; the material itself was cDNA or gDNA.

This study enrolled people aged 18 to 89 from about two dozen US geographic areas. Grouping used clinical history reported by participants in a survey and questionnaire. TCRdb's copy holds only in-frame clones and misses some; the assay was immunoSEQ multiplex PCR. The table records under 250,000 clones, 85% to 90% of them present only once. Sequencing was done on a sample of PBMCs or T cells enriched from blood (not recorded which). This TCR derives from a woman between 18 and 29 years old in a cohort exposed to, infected with or recovered from COVID-19 (not recorded which).

The CDR3 sequence is CASSLEPVSSYNSPLHF. In DNA, the CDR3 is TGCGCCAGCAGCTTGGAGCCGGTAAGCTCCTATAATTCACCCCTCCACTTT. This chain joins TRBV5-1 and TRBJ1-6; no firm D call. The CDR3 is made up of 17 amino acids. V was cut by 0 bases and J by 0 bases, with 10 bases left in between. Germline CDR1 is SGHRS and CDR2 is YFSETQ.